This passage covers 8 T cell receptor beta chains from one sample sequenced in a study of cytotoxic CD8 clonotypes in ibrutinib-treated CLL. Repertoires were generated with immunoSEQ multiplex PCR, while TCRdb's copy carries only in-frame clones and drops some. The sample has fewer than 400,000 clones; over 55% are singletons. The starting material was PBMCs, obtained after 36 months of ibrutinib treatment. Receptor source: a human donor with chronic lymphocytic leukemia.

This chain connects TRBV27 to TRBJ1-4; tentative D call: TRBD1 (6 bases). Trimming stripped 10 bases from V and 5 bases from J, with 14 bases between. Per germline, CDR1 MNHEY and CDR2 SMNVEV (reference sequence). The CDR3 runs to 13 residues. The CDR3 DNA is TGTGCCAACATTAACAGGGCCAATGAAAAACTGTTTTTT. Amino acid sequence: CANINRANEKLFF.

This chain joins TRBV5-1 and TRBJ1-1; tentative D call: TRBD1 (5 bases). Germline V CDR1 and CDR2: SGHRS, YFSETQ. This CDR3 has 14 residues. Trimming pared 0 bases from V and 10 bases from J, leaving 16 bases between. The CDR3 sequence is CASSLAAKGSRAFF. The CDR3 DNA sequence: TGCGCCAGCAGCTTGGCCGCAAAGGGGTCTCGAGCTTTCTTT.

The chain has TRBV29-1 and TRBJ1-4; D call uncertain. This CDR3 spans 12 amino acids. Trimming removed 5 bases from V and 8 bases from J, with 12 bases in between. The germline V gene has CDR1 SQVTM and CDR2 ANQGSEA. The DNA for the CDR3 is TGCAGCGTTAAGAGCGATTTGGAAAAACTGTTTTTT. This codes for CSVKSDLEKLFF.

There are a few counts of this clone. This chain connects TRBV11-2 to TRBJ2-7, with TRBD1 matching over 9 bases. Germline values: CDR1 SGHAT, CDR2 FQNNGV. The CDR3 extends over 14 amino acids. The trim removed 5 bases at V and 4 bases at J, leaving 6 bases unmatched. In nucleotides, the CDR3 is TGTGCCAGCAGCCGGGGACAGGGTCGGTACGAGCAGTACTTC. It codes for CASSRGQGRYEQYF.

The V call is TRBV4-1, the J call TRBJ2-3, with TRBD1 matching over 7 bases. V shed 4 bases and J 1 base; nucleotides not matched to a gene: 8. Germline loops: CDR1 MGHRA, CDR2 YSYEKL. The CDR3 has 16 residues. CDR3 region: CASSPGRTGGTDTQYF. The DNA for the CDR3 is TGCGCCAGCAGCCCGGGCCGCACAGGGGGCACAGATACGCAGTATTTT.

The chain is built from TRBV2 and TRBJ2-3, with 7 bases lining up with TRBD1. The CDR3 is 12 residues long. The germline CDR1 and CDR2 sequences are SNHLY and FYNNEI. CDR3: CATQGVPDTQYF. CDR3 DNA: TGTGCGACTCAGGGGGTTCCAGATACGCAGTATTTT.

The gene calls are TRBV7-8 and TRBJ2-1; D is undetermined. CDR1 and CDR2 (germline): SGHVS, FQNEAQ. There are 13 residues in the CDR3. Trimming shortened V by 1 base and J by 9 bases, and 10 bases separated the two germline ends. The CDR3 loop is CASSLGVGSEQFF. Here the CDR3 DNA reads TGTGCCAGCAGCTTAGGGGTTGGTAGTGAGCAGTTCTTC.

The CDR3 reads CASSVRGGSTDTQYF. The CDR3 nucleotides are TGTGCCAGCAGCGTTCGGGGCGGGAGCACAGATACGCAGTATTTT. V gene TRBV9 combines with J gene TRBJ2-3, with D perhaps being TRBD1 or TRBD2 (5 bases each). Germline CDR1 is SGDLS and CDR2 is YYNGEE. The CDR3 length is 15 residues. Trimming left V 2 bases short and J 0 bases short, with 10 bases between.